These T cell receptor beta chains were read from a single sample in a study of T cell clones after liver transplantation. The protocol was immunoSEQ multiplex PCR, while the TCRdb copy is restricted to in-frame clones and leaves out a portion. The table shows about 60,000 clones, with 70% to 80% occurring only once. The sample consisted of CD4+ T cells from blood, taken before liver transplant. The receptors were sampled from a human donor who received a liver transplant. Each CDR3 is given with its conserved first and last residue. The D gene is left open where the match is weak. The listing skips clone size in some rows; elsewhere it reads once, few, many or a size class.

CDR3 protein	CDR3 DNA	D gene	J gene	V gene	CDR3 length	clone size
CASAEGAPAFF	TGTGCCTCCGCTGAGGGGGCCCCAGCTTTCTTT	TRBD1	TRBJ1-1	TRBV6-4	11	few
CASSFALGGAAGGYTF	TGTGCCAGCAGCTTCGCCTTGGGAGGGGCTGCCGGGGGCTACACCTTC	-	TRBJ1-2	TRBV7-2	16	once
CASSSPEGIGNQPQHF	TGTGCCAGTAGTAGTCCGGAGGGAATCGGCAATCAGCCCCAGCATTTT	-	TRBJ1-5	TRBV19	16	-
CASLNYRGPTEAFF	TGTGCCAGCCTTAATTACAGGGGGCCCACTGAAGCTTTCTTT	TRBD1	TRBJ1-1	TRBV6-5	14	-
CASSPNRAYEQYF	TGTGCCAGCAGCCCGAACAGGGCCTACGAGCAGTACTTC	-	TRBJ2-7	TRBV11-2	13	few
CANFMREQYF	TGTGCCAACTTCATGCGCGAGCAGTACTTC	-	TRBJ2-7	TRBV2	10	-
CASSFGLGEKLFF	TGTGCCAGCAGTTTTGGACTCGGGGAAAAACTGTTTTTT	-	TRBJ1-4	TRBV6-1	13	-
CAWTPLTGQETQYF	TGTGCCTGGACCCCGCTGACAGGCCAAGAGACCCAGTACTTC	-	TRBJ2-5	TRBV30	14	-
CASSLGQGTYYEQYF	TGTGCCAGCAGCCTCGGACAGGGGACCTACTACGAGCAGTACTTC	TRBD1	TRBJ2-7	TRBV7-9	15	-
CATHRTGMNTEAFF	TGTGCCACCCACCGAACAGGGATGAACACTGAAGCTTTCTTT	-	TRBJ1-1	TRBV19	14	-
CASSLEDRVTDTQYF	TGCGCCAGCAGCTTGGAGGACAGGGTCACAGATACGCAGTATTTT	TRBD1	TRBJ2-3	TRBV5-1	15	-
CAIRGGRDTGELFF	TGTGCCATCCGGGGAGGCAGGGACACCGGGGAGCTGTTTTTT	-	TRBJ2-2	TRBV6-5	14	few
CASSVGGAGDTQYF	TGTGCCAGCAGCGTAGGAGGCGCGGGGGATACGCAGTATTTT	-	TRBJ2-3	TRBV11-2	14	few